The T cell receptor beta chain described here comes from a study of T cell repertoires in cytomegalovirus infection. Study-level information: Public TCR beta signatures marked donors with CMV infection and the matching HLA. Regarding the study as a whole: The study identified carriers of CMV plus the relevant HLA from cumulative public TCR beta family frequency. Ex vivo responses were dominated by HLA-C-restricted CMV-specific TCR beta clonotypes.

This clonotype appeared a few times. Its specificity is not known. TCRdb fed the reads into MiXCR, producing one record per CDR3 protein. In the table there are approximately 270,000 distinct CDR3 sequences, less than 25% of which are singletons. This sequence originates from a human donor in good health (CMV status not recorded). Some clones in this sample may be carry-over from other donors' samples. The sample consisted of cultured PBMCs, taken from culture after CMV antigen stimulation.

CDR3: CANQGGGNYGYTF. In nucleotides, the CDR3 is TGTGCCAACCAAGGCGGGGGAAACTATGGCTACACCTTC. V usage is TRBV10-3 and J usage is TRBJ1-2; a weak D match, TRBD1 (5 bases). CDR1 ENHRY and CDR2 SYGVKD come from the germline V gene. CDR3 length: 13 residues. Trimming stripped 10 bases from V and 2 bases from J, with 14 bases between.